This entry describes one T cell receptor (beta chain). The data stem from a study of blood T cell repertoires in COVID-19. People in the exposed group encountered a COVID-19 case within 2 weeks before entering the study. Germline values: CDR1 MNHEY, CDR2 SVGAGI. The ends were cut back, 2 bases at V and 0 bases at J, with 11 bases in the middle. This CDR3 region has 15 residues. Original processing methods: By means of reference gene primer amplification, nucleated cell counts were estimated. Produced via immunoSEQ multiplex PCR; TCRdb's table is partial and in-frame only. V, J and clone size are those of that table, while D and trimming were read from the DNA. The data show approximately 300,000 clones, approximately 81% seen once.

The chain links TRBV6-5 to TRBJ2-7; possible D gene TRBD1, 6 bases. This sequence originates from a woman under 40 who had been exposed to COVID-19. The source material was PBMCs or T cells enriched from blood (not recorded which). This CDR3 is CASSYDRPSSYEQYF. The CDR3 DNA is TGTGCCAGCAGTTACGACAGGCCTAGCTCCTACGAGCAGTACTTC.